The T cell receptor beta chain described here comes from a study of CD8 T cells in ankylosing spondylitis. General study results and limits: A motif in TCR beta, a set of roughly 8 highly homologous variants, appeared characteristic of ankylosing spondylitis blood. Disease-associated clones were reportedly significantly overrepresented in matched ankylosing spondylitis synovial fluid. Some of these motif variants have turned up before, in reports on reactive arthritis synovial fluid and blood.

Each TCR beta library was made by quantitative 5'-RACE that incorporated molecular barcodes. TCRdb fed the 5' RACE reads into MiXCR, producing one record per CDR3 protein. The top ten clones hold just over 0.5% of a sample with about 800,000 distinct CDR3 sequences, about 12% of them seen once. Germline CDR1 SGHTA, CDR2 FQGNSA. Trimming left V 1 base short and J 8 bases short, with 17 bases between. The CDR3 contains 16 residues. Concerning this clonotype: What it recognizes is unknown.

This clonotype was obtained from a male donor with ankylosing spondylitis. Input material: blood, either unsorted or a sorted T cell fraction (not recorded which). The rearrangement uses TRBV7-2 and TRBJ1-4, with a tentative D call TRBD1 (6 bases). DNA of the CDR3: TGTGCCAGCAGCTTAGGGGTAGGGGGGGGAGGCGAAAAACTGTTTTTT. This translates into CASSLGVGGGGEKLFF.